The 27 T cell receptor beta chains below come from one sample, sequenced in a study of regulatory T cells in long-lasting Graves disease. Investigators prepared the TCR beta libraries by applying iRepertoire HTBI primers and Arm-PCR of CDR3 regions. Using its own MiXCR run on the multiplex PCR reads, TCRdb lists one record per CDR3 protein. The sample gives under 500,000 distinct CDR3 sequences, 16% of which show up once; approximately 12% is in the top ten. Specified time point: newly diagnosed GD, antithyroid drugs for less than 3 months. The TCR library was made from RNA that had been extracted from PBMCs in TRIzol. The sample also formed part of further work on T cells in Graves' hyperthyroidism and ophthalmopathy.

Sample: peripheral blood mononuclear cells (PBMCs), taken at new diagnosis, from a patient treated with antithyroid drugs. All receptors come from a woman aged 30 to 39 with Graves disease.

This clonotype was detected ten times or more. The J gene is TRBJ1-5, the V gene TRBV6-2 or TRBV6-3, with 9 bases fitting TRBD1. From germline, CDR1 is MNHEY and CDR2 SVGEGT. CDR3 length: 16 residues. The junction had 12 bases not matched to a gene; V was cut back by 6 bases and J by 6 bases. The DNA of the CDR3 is TGTGCCAGCAGGATGGACAGGGGCGCCATCGCTCAGCCCCAGCATTTT. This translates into CASRMDRGAIAQPQHF.

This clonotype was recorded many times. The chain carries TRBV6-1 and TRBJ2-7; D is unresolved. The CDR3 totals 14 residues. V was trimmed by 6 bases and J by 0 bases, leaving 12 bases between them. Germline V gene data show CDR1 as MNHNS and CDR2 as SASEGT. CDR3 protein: CASSPIGPSYEQYF. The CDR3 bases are TGTGCCAGCAGCCCGATAGGTCCCTCCTACGAGCAGTACTTC.

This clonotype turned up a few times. CDR3 in amino acids: CASSQDASGSSDTQYF. The CDR3 bases are TGCGCCAGCAGCCAAGATGCTAGCGGGAGTTCAGATACGCAGTATTTT. The V and J genes are TRBV4-3 and TRBJ2-3; 10 positions match TRBD2. Germline-derived CDR1 and CDR2 are LGHNA and YSLEER. This CDR3 region has 16 residues. V gave up 0 bases and J gave up 4 bases; unmatched junction bases: 4.

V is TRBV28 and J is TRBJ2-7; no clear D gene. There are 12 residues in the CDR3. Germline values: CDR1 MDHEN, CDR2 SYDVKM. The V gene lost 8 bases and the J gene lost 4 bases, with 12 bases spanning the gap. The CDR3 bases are TGTGCCAGCGCTAGGAAGGGTTACGAGCAGTACTTC. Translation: CASARKGYEQYF.

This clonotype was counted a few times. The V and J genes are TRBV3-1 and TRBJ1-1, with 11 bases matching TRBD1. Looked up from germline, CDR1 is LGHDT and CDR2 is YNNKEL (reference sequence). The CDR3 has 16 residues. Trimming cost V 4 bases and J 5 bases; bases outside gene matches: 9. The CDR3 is CASSPSIGQGATEAFF. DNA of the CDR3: TGTGCCAGCAGCCCAAGCATAGGACAGGGGGCAACTGAAGCTTTCTTT.

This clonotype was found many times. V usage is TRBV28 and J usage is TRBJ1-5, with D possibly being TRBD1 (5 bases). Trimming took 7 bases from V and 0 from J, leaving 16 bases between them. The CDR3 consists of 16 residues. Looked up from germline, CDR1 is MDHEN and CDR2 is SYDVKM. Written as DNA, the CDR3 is TGTGCCAGCACCCTTCTCGGGGGTGATAGCAATCAGCCCCAGCATTTT. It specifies CASTLLGGDSNQPQHF.

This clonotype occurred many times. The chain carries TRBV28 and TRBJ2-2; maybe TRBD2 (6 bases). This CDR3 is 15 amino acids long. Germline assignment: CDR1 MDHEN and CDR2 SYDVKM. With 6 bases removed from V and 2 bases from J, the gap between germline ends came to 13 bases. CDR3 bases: TGTGCCAGCAGGTCGCCCGGGACTAACACCGGGGAGCTGTTTTTT. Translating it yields CASRSPGTNTGELFF. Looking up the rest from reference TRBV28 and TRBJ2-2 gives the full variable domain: DVKVTQSSRYLVKRTGEKVFLECVQDMDHENMFWYRQDPGLGLRLIYFSYDVKMKEKGDIPEGYSVSREKKERFSLILESASTNQTSMYLCASRSPGTNTGELFFGEGSRLTVL.

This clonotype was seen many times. CDR3 sequence: CASSSTGFPGNTIYF. DNA for the CDR3: TGTGCCAGCAGCTCGACAGGCTTCCCTGGAAACACCATATATTTT. This chain connects TRBV11-2 to TRBJ1-3; perhaps TRBD1 as D (6 bases). With 4 bases removed from V and 2 bases from J, the gap between germline ends came to 12 bases. The CDR3 is made up of 15 amino acids. CDR1 and CDR2 (germline): SGHAT, FQNNGV. The full variable domain, completed using reference TRBV11-2 and TRBJ1-3, is EAGVAQSPRYKIIEKRQSVAFWCNPISGHATLYWYQQILGQGPKLLIQFQNNGVVDDSQLPKDRFSAERLKGVDSTLKIQPAKLEDSAVYLCASSSTGFPGNTIYFGEGSWLTVV.

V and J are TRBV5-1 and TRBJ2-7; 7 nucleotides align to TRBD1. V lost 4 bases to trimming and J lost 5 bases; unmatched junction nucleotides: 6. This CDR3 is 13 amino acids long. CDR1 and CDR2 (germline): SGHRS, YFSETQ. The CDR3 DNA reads TGCGCCAGCAGCCTCGGACAGGAGAACGAGCAGTACTTC. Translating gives CASSLGQENEQYF.

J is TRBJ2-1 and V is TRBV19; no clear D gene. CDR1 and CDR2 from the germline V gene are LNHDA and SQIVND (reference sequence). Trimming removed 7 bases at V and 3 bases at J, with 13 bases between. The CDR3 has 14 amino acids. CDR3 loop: CASISQSDYNEQFF. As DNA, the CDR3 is TGTGCCAGTATCTCACAGAGTGACTACAATGAGCAGTTCTTC.

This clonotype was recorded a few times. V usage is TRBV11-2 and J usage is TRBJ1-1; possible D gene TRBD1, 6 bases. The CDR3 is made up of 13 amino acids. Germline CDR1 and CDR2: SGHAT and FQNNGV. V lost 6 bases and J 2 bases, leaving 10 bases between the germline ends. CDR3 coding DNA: TGTGCCAGCAGGGCACAGGGAAACACTGAAGCTTTCTTT. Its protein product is CASRAQGNTEAFF.

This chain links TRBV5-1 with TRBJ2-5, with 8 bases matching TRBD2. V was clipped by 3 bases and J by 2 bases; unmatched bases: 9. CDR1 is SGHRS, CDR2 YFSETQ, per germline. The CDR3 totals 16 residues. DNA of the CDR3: TGCGCCAGCAGCTCCGGGCTAGCGGGTGTGCAAGAGACCCAGTACTTC. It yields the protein CASSSGLAGVQETQYF.

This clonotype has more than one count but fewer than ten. CDR3 bases: TGCAGCGTTGTATCGAGGGGCCCTTACAATGAGCAGTTCTTC. Its protein product is CSVVSRGPYNEQFF. The chain joins TRBV29-1 to TRBJ2-1, with D possibly called TRBD1 or TRBD2 (5 bases each). V lost 4 bases and J lost 4, with 14 bases in between. CDR3 length: 14 amino acids. Germline CDR1 is SQVTM and CDR2 is ANQGSEA.

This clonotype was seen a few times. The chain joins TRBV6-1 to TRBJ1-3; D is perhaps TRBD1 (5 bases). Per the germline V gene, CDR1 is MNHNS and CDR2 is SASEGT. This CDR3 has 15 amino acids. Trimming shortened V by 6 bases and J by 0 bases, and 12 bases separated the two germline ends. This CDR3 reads CASRKGRNSGNTIYF. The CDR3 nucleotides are TGTGCCAGCAGGAAGGGACGGAACTCTGGAAACACCATATATTTT.

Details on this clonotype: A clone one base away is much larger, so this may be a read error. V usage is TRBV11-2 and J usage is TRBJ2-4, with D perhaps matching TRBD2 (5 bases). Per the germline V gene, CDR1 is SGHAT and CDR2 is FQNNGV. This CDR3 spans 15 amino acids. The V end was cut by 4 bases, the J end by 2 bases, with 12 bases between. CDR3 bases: TGTGCCAGCAGCTCAATAGCGAGACCCAAAAACATTCAGTACTTC. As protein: CASSSIARPKNIQYF.

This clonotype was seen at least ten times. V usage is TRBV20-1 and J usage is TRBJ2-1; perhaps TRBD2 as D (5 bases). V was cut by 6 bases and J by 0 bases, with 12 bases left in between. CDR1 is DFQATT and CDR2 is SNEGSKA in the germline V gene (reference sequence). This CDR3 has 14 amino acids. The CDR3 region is CSAPRESSYNEQFF. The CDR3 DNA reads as TGCAGTGCCCCGAGGGAGAGCTCCTACAATGAGCAGTTCTTC.

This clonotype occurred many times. CDR3 nucleotides: TGTGCCAGCAGCTTAGTGTTAGGGGGTGGCGGCTACACCTTC. It specifies CASSLVLGGGGYTF. The chain uses TRBV11-2 and TRBJ1-2; D is possibly TRBD1 (6 bases). V lost 1 base, J lost 8 bases, and 14 bases lay in between. Germline CDR1 reads SGHAT; CDR2 reads FQNNGV. The CDR3 loop spans 14 amino acids.

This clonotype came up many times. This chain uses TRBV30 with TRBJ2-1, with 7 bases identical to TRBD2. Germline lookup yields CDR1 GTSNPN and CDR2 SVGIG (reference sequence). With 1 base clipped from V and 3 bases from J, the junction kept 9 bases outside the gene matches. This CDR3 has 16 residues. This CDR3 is CAWSGSTSSLYNEQFF. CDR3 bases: TGTGCCTGGAGTGGATCGACTAGCAGTCTCTACAATGAGCAGTTCTTC.

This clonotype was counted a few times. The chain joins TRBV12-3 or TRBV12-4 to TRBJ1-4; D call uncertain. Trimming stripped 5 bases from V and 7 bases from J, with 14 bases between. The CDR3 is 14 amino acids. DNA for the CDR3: TGTGCCAGCAGTGGAGGGATCTGGGGTGAAAAACTGTTTTTT. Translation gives CASSGGIWGEKLFF.

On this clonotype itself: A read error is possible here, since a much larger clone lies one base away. For the CDR3, the DNA is TGTGCCAGCAGTTTAATGGGCAGCCCCACTCAGCTCCAGCATTTT. Protein: CASSLMGSPTQLQHF. This chain links TRBV6-5 with TRBJ1-5; the D is unclear. CDR3 size: 15 residues. Germline CDR1 reads MNHEY; CDR2 reads SVGAGI.

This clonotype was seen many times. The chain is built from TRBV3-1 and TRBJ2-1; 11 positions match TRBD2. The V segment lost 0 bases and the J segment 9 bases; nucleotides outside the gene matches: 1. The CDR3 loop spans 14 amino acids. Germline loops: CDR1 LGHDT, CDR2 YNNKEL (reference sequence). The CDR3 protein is CASSQETSGTEQFF. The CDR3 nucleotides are TGTGCCAGCAGCCAAGAGACTAGCGGGACTGAGCAGTTCTTC.

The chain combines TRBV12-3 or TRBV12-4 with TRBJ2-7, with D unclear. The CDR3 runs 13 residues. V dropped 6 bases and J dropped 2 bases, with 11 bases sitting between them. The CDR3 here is CASSTTWAYEQYF. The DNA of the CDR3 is TGTGCCAGCAGCACCACCTGGGCCTACGAGCAGTACTTC.

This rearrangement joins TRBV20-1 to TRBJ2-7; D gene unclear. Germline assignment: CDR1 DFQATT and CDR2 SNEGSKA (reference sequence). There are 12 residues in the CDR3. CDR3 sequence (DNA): TGCAGCTGTGGGCTGGTTTCCTACGAGCAGTACTTC. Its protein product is CSCGLVSYEQYF.

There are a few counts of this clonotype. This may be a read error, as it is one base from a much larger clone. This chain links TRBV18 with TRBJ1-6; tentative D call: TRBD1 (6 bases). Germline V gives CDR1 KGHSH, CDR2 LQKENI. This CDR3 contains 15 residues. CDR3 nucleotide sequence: TGTGCCAGCTCACCACCGAACAGGGCGGGTTCATCCCTCCACTTT. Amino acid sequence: CASSPPNRAGSSLHF.

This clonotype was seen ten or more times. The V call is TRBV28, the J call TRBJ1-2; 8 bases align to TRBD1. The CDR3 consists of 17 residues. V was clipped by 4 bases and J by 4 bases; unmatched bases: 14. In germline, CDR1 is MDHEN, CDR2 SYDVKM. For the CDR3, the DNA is TGTGCCAGCAGTTCATTCTCGACAGGGGCCCTGGTCTATGGCTACACCTTC. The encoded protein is CASSSFSTGALVYGYTF.

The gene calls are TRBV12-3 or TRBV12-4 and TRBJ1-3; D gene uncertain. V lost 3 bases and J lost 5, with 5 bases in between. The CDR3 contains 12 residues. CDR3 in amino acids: CASSFLRNTIYF. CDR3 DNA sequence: TGTGCCAGCAGTTTTCTACGAAACACCATATATTTT.

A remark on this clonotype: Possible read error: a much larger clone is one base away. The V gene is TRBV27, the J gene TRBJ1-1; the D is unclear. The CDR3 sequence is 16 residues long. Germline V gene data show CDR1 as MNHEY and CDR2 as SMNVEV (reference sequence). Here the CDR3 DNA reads TGTGCCGGCAGTCTTCGCCGAGGCCGGCTGAACACTGAAGCTTTCTTT. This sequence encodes CAGSLRRGRLNTEAFF.